This T cell receptor beta chain derives from a study of blood T cell repertoires in COVID-19. At the level of the study: The United States, Italy and Spain supplied acute and convalescent COVID-19 samples. Sources were T cells, B-cell-depleted T cells, or PBMCs; the material itself was cDNA or gDNA.

The V gene end was trimmed by 4 bases and the J gene end by 5 bases; junction bases not matched to a gene: 2. The CDR3 extends over 14 amino acids. Germline-derived CDR1 and CDR2 are SGHTA and FQGTGA. Original processing methods: Using reference gene primer amplification, nucleated cell counts were estimated. Libraries were prepared by immunoSEQ multiplex PCR; TCRdb keeps only in-frame clonotypes and omits some of them. That table is the source of V, J and clone size, and D and trimming were worked out from the DNA. The data hold some 170,000 clones, with roughly 80% observed a single time. The chain recombines TRBV7-3 with TRBJ2-2; 9 bases align to TRBD1. The TCR originated in a man in his fifties or sixties with acute or convalescent COVID-19. What was sequenced was peripheral blood. The CDR3 protein is CASSSGTGTGELFF. The DNA of the CDR3 is TGTGCCAGCAGCTCCGGGACAGGGACCGGGGAGCTGTTTTTT.